Included here is one T cell receptor beta chain sequence, with context. The sample belongs to a study of blood T cell repertoires in COVID-19. Cohorts were determined from participant-reported clinical history. Some clones are missing from TCRdb's copy, which holds only in-frame ones; the method was immunoSEQ multiplex PCR. The table lists about 190,000 clones, approximately 85% of them singletons. The V gene's germline CDR1 is MDHEN and CDR2 SYDVKM. Trimming took off 2 bases at V and 6 bases at J, with 17 bases between the two ends. The CDR3 has 15 residues. The sample taken for sequencing was PBMCs or T cells enriched from blood (not recorded which). V usage is TRBV28 and J usage is TRBJ2-7; D is perhaps TRBD1 (5 bases). The sequence derives from a man between 40 and 49 years old with acute COVID-19. The CDR3 bases are TGTGCCAGCAGTTTACTGGACAAAAGTCTAGGCGAGCAGTACTTC. Encoded protein: CASSLLDKSLGEQYF.